This is a list of T cell receptor beta chains from one sample in a study of early T cells in non-severe SARS-CoV-2 infection. TCRdb ran MiXCR on the 5' RACE reads and lists one entry per CDR3 protein. The sample has about 90,000 distinct CDR3 sequences; 10% to 15% are singletons. Sequencing was performed on whole blood, taken at baseline. The receptors derive from an adult who was a healthcare worker with PCR-confirmed SARS-CoV-2 infection or an uninfected control (not recorded which). The CDR3 runs from the conserved cysteine through the conserved F or W. Each record gives: CDR3 length, J gene, V gene, clone size, D gene, CDR3 protein, CDR3 DNA. A D gene is named only where the DNA matches it firmly. Size is omitted from some rows. Given values are once, few, many or a class for expanded clones.

cdr3_length: 14
j_call: TRBJ2-2
v_call: TRBV7-9
clone_size: few
d_call: .
cdr3_aa: CASSLTGTTGELFF
cdr3_nt: TGTGCCAGCAGCTTAACTGGGACTACCGGGGAGCTGTTTTTT

cdr3_length: 15
j_call: TRBJ2-7
v_call: TRBV6-5
clone_size: many
d_call: .
cdr3_aa: CASSYSNSGSYEQYF
cdr3_nt: TGTGCCAGCAGTTACTCGAACTCGGGTAGCTACGAGCAGTACTTC

cdr3_length: 17
j_call: TRBJ2-3
v_call: TRBV20-1
clone_size: few
d_call: .
cdr3_aa: CSARAPLGRGGTDTQYF
cdr3_nt: TGCAGTGCTAGGGCTCCCTTAGGGAGGGGGGGCACAGATACGCAGTATTTT

cdr3_length: 14
j_call: TRBJ2-2
v_call: TRBV29-1
clone_size: few
d_call: TRBD1
cdr3_aa: CSAGDRGNTGELFF
cdr3_nt: TGCAGCGCCGGGGACAGGGGGAACACCGGGGAGCTGTTTTTT

cdr3_length: 13
j_call: TRBJ2-7
v_call: TRBV28
clone_size: many
d_call: .
cdr3_aa: CASSLGRAYEQYF
cdr3_nt: TGTGCCAGCAGTTTGGGGAGAGCCTACGAGCAGTACTTC

cdr3_length: 14
j_call: TRBJ2-1
v_call: TRBV7-3
clone_size: .
d_call: .
cdr3_aa: CASSFSGAYGEQIF
cdr3_nt: TGTGCCAGCAGCTTCTCAGGGGCGTACGGTGAGCAGATCTTC

cdr3_length: 13
j_call: TRBJ1-6
v_call: TRBV10-2
clone_size: .
d_call: .
cdr3_aa: CATSGANNSPLHF
cdr3_nt: TGCGCCACCTCGGGAGCAAATAATTCACCCCTCCACTTT

cdr3_length: 12
j_call: TRBJ1-2
v_call: TRBV10-3
clone_size: .
d_call: .
cdr3_aa: CAISDDNYGYTF
cdr3_nt: TGTGCCATCAGTGACGATAACTATGGCTACACCTTC

cdr3_length: 15
j_call: TRBJ1-2
v_call: TRBV21-1
clone_size: .
d_call: .
cdr3_aa: CASSSSPGTGYGYTF
cdr3_nt: TGTGCCAGCAGCTCAAGTCCCGGGACAGGGTATGGCTACACCTTC

cdr3_length: 16
j_call: TRBJ2-3
v_call: TRBV6-5
clone_size: .
d_call: TRBD2
cdr3_aa: CASSLAGGPPTDTQYF
cdr3_nt: TGTGCCAGCAGTTTAGCGGGAGGGCCGCCCACAGATACGCAGTATTTT

cdr3_length: 15
j_call: TRBJ1-2
v_call: TRBV6-6
clone_size: few
d_call: TRBD1
cdr3_aa: CASRGQPNRDYGYTF
cdr3_nt: TGTGCCAGCAGGGGACAGCCCAACAGAGACTATGGCTACACCTTC

cdr3_length: 16
j_call: TRBJ1-4
v_call: TRBV4-2
clone_size: .
d_call: TRBD1
cdr3_aa: CASSQDGDRLDEKLFF
cdr3_nt: TGTGCCAGCAGCCAAGATGGGGACAGACTAGATGAAAAACTGTTTTTT

cdr3_length: 16
j_call: TRBJ2-5
v_call: TRBV25-1
clone_size: few
d_call: .
cdr3_aa: CASSEHGGVIQETQYF
cdr3_nt: TGTGCCAGCAGTGAACATGGCGGGGTAATCCAAGAGACCCAGTACTTC

cdr3_length: 15
j_call: TRBJ1-3
v_call: TRBV7-6
clone_size: few
d_call: .
cdr3_aa: CASSSIPSGGNTIYF
cdr3_nt: TGTGCCAGCAGCTCCATACCCTCGGGGGGAAACACCATATATTTT

cdr3_length: 16
j_call: TRBJ1-1
v_call: TRBV27
clone_size: .
d_call: TRBD1
cdr3_aa: CASSFSSTGGRTEAFF
cdr3_nt: TGTGCCAGCAGTTTCTCCTCCACAGGGGGTAGGACTGAAGCTTTCTTT

cdr3_length: 16
j_call: TRBJ2-3
v_call: TRBV9
clone_size: few
d_call: .
cdr3_aa: CASSGPRGGRGDTQYF
cdr3_nt: TGTGCCAGCAGCGGACCAAGAGGGGGGCGAGGAGATACGCAGTATTTT

cdr3_length: 12
j_call: TRBJ2-3
v_call: TRBV6-5
clone_size: few
d_call: .
cdr3_aa: CASSSTTDTQYF
cdr3_nt: TGTGCCAGCAGTTCAACTACAGATACGCAGTATTTT

cdr3_length: 14
j_call: TRBJ2-2
v_call: TRBV19
clone_size: many
d_call: .
cdr3_aa: CASSTFRGTGELFF
cdr3_nt: TGTGCCAGTAGTACCTTTAGGGGGACCGGGGAGCTGTTTTTT

cdr3_length: 16
j_call: TRBJ1-5
v_call: TRBV7-2
clone_size: many
d_call: .
cdr3_aa: CASSSLDKASNQPQHF
cdr3_nt: TGTGCCAGCAGCTCCTTGGACAAGGCTAGCAATCAGCCCCAGCATTTT

cdr3_length: 14
j_call: TRBJ2-3
v_call: TRBV3-1
clone_size: few
d_call: TRBD2
cdr3_aa: CASSQNGRRDTQYF
cdr3_nt: TGTGCCAGCAGCCAAAACGGGAGGCGGGACACGCAGTATTTT

cdr3_length: 13
j_call: TRBJ2-7
v_call: TRBV27
clone_size: .
d_call: .
cdr3_aa: CASSLYSSYEQYF
cdr3_nt: TGTGCCAGCAGTTTGTACAGCTCCTACGAGCAGTACTTC

cdr3_length: 12
j_call: TRBJ2-5
v_call: TRBV5-1
clone_size: few
d_call: .
cdr3_aa: CASSRGKETQYF
cdr3_nt: TGCGCCAGCAGTCGGGGGAAAGAGACCCAGTACTTC

cdr3_length: 17
j_call: TRBJ1-6
v_call: TRBV21-1
clone_size: few
d_call: .
cdr3_aa: CASSKVPTGSYNSPLHF
cdr3_nt: TGTGCCAGCAGCAAAGTCCCGACAGGATCCTATAATTCACCCCTCCACTTT